Listed below are T cell receptor beta chains from one sample, sequenced in a study of blood T cell repertoires in COVID-19. TCRdb's copy holds only in-frame clones and misses some; the assay was immunoSEQ multiplex PCR. This table has 310,000 or so clones, roughly 90% appearing once. The sequencing input was PBMCs or T cells enriched from blood (not recorded which). These receptors all stem from a woman between 25 and 40 years old who had recovered from COVID-19. Both conserved end residues are part of each CDR3. Each record gives: clone size, J gene, D gene, V gene, CDR3 protein, CDR3 DNA. D genes are given only for firm matches. Expanded clones are given a class, and other clones once, few, many or no size at all.

abundance: .
j_gene: TRBJ1-5
d_gene: .
v_gene: TRBV5-8
CDR3aa: CASSLAPRTDSNQPQHF
CDR3nt: TGTGCCAGCAGCTTGGCCCCCAGAACAGATAGCAATCAGCCCCAGCATTTT

abundance: .
j_gene: TRBJ2-7
d_gene: .
v_gene: TRBV7-2
CDR3aa: CASSLEGRGRYEQYF
CDR3nt: TGTGCCAGCAGCTTAGAGGGCAGGGGAAGGTACGAGCAGTACTTC

abundance: .
j_gene: TRBJ1-1
d_gene: TRBD1
v_gene: TRBV6-2/TRBV6-3
CDR3aa: CASSPTGGVTEAFF
CDR3nt: TGTGCCAGCAGTCCCACAGGGGGCGTCACTGAAGCTTTCTTT

abundance: .
j_gene: TRBJ2-1
d_gene: TRBD2
v_gene: TRBV9
CDR3aa: CASSPKGGLAGGAGYNEQFF
CDR3nt: TGTGCCAGCAGCCCCAAGGGGGGACTAGCGGGAGGGGCCGGGTACAATGAGCAGTTCTTC

abundance: .
j_gene: TRBJ2-1
d_gene: TRBD2
v_gene: TRBV3-1/TRBV3-2
CDR3aa: CASSHSSGRGNEQFF
CDR3nt: TGTGCCAGCAGCCACTCTAGCGGGAGAGGCAATGAGCAGTTCTTC

abundance: .
j_gene: TRBJ1-5
d_gene: TRBD1
v_gene: TRBV28
CDR3aa: CASSRTGRFGPVNQPQHF
CDR3nt: TGTGCCAGCAGTCGGACAGGGCGTTTTGGGCCGGTTAATCAGCCCCAGCATTTT

abundance: once
j_gene: TRBJ2-3
d_gene: .
v_gene: TRBV3-1/TRBV3-2
CDR3aa: CASSQDRDTQYF
CDR3nt: TGTGCCAGCAGCCAAGATCGAGATACGCAGTATTTT

abundance: .
j_gene: TRBJ2-5
d_gene: .
v_gene: TRBV3-1/TRBV3-2
CDR3aa: CASSQDSGIQETQYF
CDR3nt: TGTGCCAGCAGCCAAGATAGTGGTATCCAAGAGACCCAGTACTTC

abundance: .
j_gene: TRBJ2-7
d_gene: .
v_gene: TRBV7-2
CDR3aa: CASSLDGRSYEQYF
CDR3nt: TGTGCCAGCAGCTTAGATGGCAGATCCTACGAGCAGTACTTC

abundance: .
j_gene: TRBJ2-5
d_gene: .
v_gene: TRBV19
CDR3aa: CASSIRQETQYF
CDR3nt: TGTGCCAGTAGTATCCGCCAAGAGACCCAGTACTTC

abundance: .
j_gene: TRBJ2-1
d_gene: .
v_gene: TRBV30
CDR3aa: CAWNHRRSYNEQFF
CDR3nt: TGTGCCTGGAATCACAGGCGATCATACAATGAGCAGTTCTTC

abundance: .
j_gene: TRBJ2-7
d_gene: .
v_gene: TRBV7-9
CDR3aa: CASSHSTAQAYEQYF
CDR3nt: TGTGCCAGCAGTCATTCTACGGCGCAGGCCTACGAGCAGTACTTC

abundance: .
j_gene: TRBJ2-7
d_gene: .
v_gene: TRBV18
CDR3aa: CASSPPSGSSYEQYF
CDR3nt: TGTGCCAGCTCACCACCCAGTGGCAGCTCCTACGAGCAGTACTTC

abundance: few
j_gene: TRBJ2-1
d_gene: TRBD2
v_gene: TRBV4-3
CDR3aa: CASSQTSGANTNYNEQFF
CDR3nt: TGCGCCAGCAGCCAGACTAGCGGGGCCAACACGAACTACAATGAGCAGTTCTTC

abundance: .
j_gene: TRBJ2-7
d_gene: TRBD2
v_gene: TRBV4-1
CDR3aa: CASSQESSGSTYEQYF
CDR3nt: TGCGCCAGCAGCCAAGAGAGTAGCGGGAGTACCTACGAGCAGTACTTC

abundance: .
j_gene: TRBJ1-1
d_gene: TRBD1
v_gene: TRBV19
CDR3aa: CATEDRGKGNTEAFF
CDR3nt: TGTGCCACCGAGGACAGGGGGAAGGGGAACACTGAAGCTTTCTTT

abundance: .
j_gene: TRBJ2-3
d_gene: TRBD2
v_gene: TRBV30
CDR3aa: CAWNSGIDTQYF
CDR3nt: TGTGCCTGGAATAGCGGGATTGATACGCAGTATTTT

abundance: once
j_gene: TRBJ1-3
d_gene: .
v_gene: TRBV4-1
CDR3aa: CASSDGGNTIYF
CDR3nt: TGCGCCAGCAGCGATGGCGGAAACACCATATATTTT

abundance: .
j_gene: TRBJ2-5
d_gene: TRBD2
v_gene: TRBV3-1/TRBV3-2
CDR3aa: CASSQRYWASGRRNQETQYF
CDR3nt: TGTGCCAGCAGCCAAAGGTACTGGGCTAGCGGGAGGCGGAACCAAGAGACCCAGTACTTC

abundance: .
j_gene: TRBJ2-4
d_gene: TRBD2
v_gene: TRBV7-2
CDR3aa: CASSLVPGEGKSGIQYF
CDR3nt: TGTGCCAGCAGCTTAGTACCTGGGGAGGGTAAGAGCGGCATTCAGTACTTC

abundance: once
j_gene: TRBJ1-4
d_gene: .
v_gene: TRBV5-1
CDR3aa: CASSLGEGDSNEKLFF
CDR3nt: TGCGCCAGCAGCTTGGGAGAAGGGGACTCTAATGAAAAACTGTTTTTT

abundance: .
j_gene: TRBJ2-1
d_gene: TRBD2
v_gene: TRBV10-3
CDR3aa: CAIRDLAGGGEQFF
CDR3nt: TGTGCCATCAGGGATTTAGCGGGAGGTGGCGAGCAGTTCTTC

abundance: .
j_gene: TRBJ2-5
d_gene: .
v_gene: TRBV4-3
CDR3aa: CASSHLRGGETQYF
CDR3nt: TGCGCCAGCAGCCACCTAAGGGGGGGGGAGACCCAGTACTTC

abundance: .
j_gene: TRBJ2-7
d_gene: .
v_gene: TRBV2
CDR3aa: CASHLRGNSYEQYF
CDR3nt: TGTGCCAGCCACCTCAGGGGAAACTCCTACGAGCAGTACTTC

abundance: .
j_gene: TRBJ1-2
d_gene: TRBD1
v_gene: TRBV28
CDR3aa: CASSPYVGQDYGYTF
CDR3nt: TGTGCCAGCAGTCCCTATGTCGGACAGGACTATGGCTACACCTTC

abundance: .
j_gene: TRBJ2-2
d_gene: .
v_gene: TRBV27
CDR3aa: CASSIGRDTGELFF
CDR3nt: TGTGCCAGCAGTATTGGGCGGGACACCGGGGAGCTGTTTTTT

abundance: .
j_gene: TRBJ1-1
d_gene: .
v_gene: TRBV29-1
CDR3aa: CSVEEDTQGTEAFF
CDR3nt: TGCAGCGTTGAAGAAGACACCCAGGGGACTGAAGCTTTCTTT

abundance: .
j_gene: TRBJ2-7
d_gene: TRBD1
v_gene: TRBV28
CDR3aa: CASRPGTGLKDEQYF
CDR3nt: TGTGCCAGCAGACCCGGGACAGGGTTAAAGGACGAGCAGTACTTC

abundance: .
j_gene: TRBJ1-4
d_gene: .
v_gene: TRBV28
CDR3aa: CASSTGSHREKLFF
CDR3nt: TGTGCCAGCAGTACAGGCTCTCACCGCGAAAAACTGTTTTTT

abundance: once
j_gene: TRBJ2-2
d_gene: TRBD2
v_gene: TRBV29-1
CDR3aa: CSVETSDNTGELFF
CDR3nt: TGCAGCGTTGAGACTAGCGATAACACCGGGGAGCTGTTTTTT

abundance: .
j_gene: TRBJ1-6
d_gene: .
v_gene: TRBV12-3/TRBV12-4
CDR3aa: CASSLASNSPLHF
CDR3nt: TGTGCCAGCAGTTTAGCTTCGAATTCACCCCTCCACTTT